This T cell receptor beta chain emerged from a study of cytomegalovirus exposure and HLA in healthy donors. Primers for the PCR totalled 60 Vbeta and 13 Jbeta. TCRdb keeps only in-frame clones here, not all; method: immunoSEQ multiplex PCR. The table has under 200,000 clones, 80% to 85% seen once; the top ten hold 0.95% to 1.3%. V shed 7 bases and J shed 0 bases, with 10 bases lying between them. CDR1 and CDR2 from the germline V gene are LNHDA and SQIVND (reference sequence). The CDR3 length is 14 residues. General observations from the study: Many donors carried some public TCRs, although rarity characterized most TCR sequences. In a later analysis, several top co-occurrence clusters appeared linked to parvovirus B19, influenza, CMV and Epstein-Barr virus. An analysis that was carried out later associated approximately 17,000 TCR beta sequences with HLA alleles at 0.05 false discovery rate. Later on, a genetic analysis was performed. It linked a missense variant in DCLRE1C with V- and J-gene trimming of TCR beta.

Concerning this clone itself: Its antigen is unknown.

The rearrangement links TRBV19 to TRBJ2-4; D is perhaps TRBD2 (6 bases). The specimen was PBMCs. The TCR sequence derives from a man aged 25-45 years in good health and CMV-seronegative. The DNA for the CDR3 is TGTGCCAGTACTGGGGGACTAGCCAAAAACATTCAGTACTTC. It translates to CASTGGLAKNIQYF.